The source of this T cell receptor beta chain is a study of regulatory T cells in long-lasting Graves disease. For the study at large: In persistent Graves' disease, antithyroid drugs had been taken for over 5 years and TSH receptor antibodies stayed positive.

Trimming cost V 1 base and J 9 bases, with 13 bases left between them. Germline V CDR1 and CDR2: MDHEN, SYDVKM. CDR3 length: 14 residues. Investigators prepared the TCR beta libraries by applying iRepertoire HTBI primers and Arm-PCR of CDR3 regions. MiXCR was run by TCRdb on the multiplex PCR reads, yielding one entry per CDR3 protein. This table holds roughly 400,000 distinct CDR3 sequences, around 20% found once. The time point here: persistent/refractory GD, antithyroid drugs over 5 years with positive TRAb. Isolated PBMC RNA provided the starting material for the TCR library. The source of this sequence is a female donor with Graves disease. Sequences were derived from peripheral blood mononuclear cells (PBMCs), sampled when the disease was refractory, from a patient treated with antithyroid drugs. V usage is TRBV28 and J usage is TRBJ2-1; D unclear. Here the CDR3 DNA reads TGTGCCAGCAGTTTATTGGTGGGAAGCAGTGAGCAGTTCTTC. Amino acids: CASSLLVGSSEQFF. The whole variable domain, remainder taken from reference TRBV28 and TRBJ2-1, is DVKVTQSSRYLVKRTGEKVFLECVQDMDHENMFWYRQDPGLGLRLIYFSYDVKMKEKGDIPEGYSVSREKKERFSLILESASTNQTSMYLCASSLLVGSSEQFFGPGTRLTVL.